The clone carrying this TCR beta chain was seen many times. Germline CDR1 LGHNA, CDR2 YSLEER. V lost 0 bases to trimming and J lost 4 bases, with 5 bases between them. This CDR3 contains 13 residues. These data belong to a study of T-cell reconstitution after alpha-beta-depleted transplantation in children. The TCRbeta library incorporated unique molecular identifiers. TCRdb reprocessed the PCR reads with MiXCR, giving one entry per CDR3 protein. The sample carries about 610,000 distinct CDR3 sequences, under 12% recorded once. This TCR came from a human donor who donated a stem cell graft to a child with acute myeloid leukemia. This sequence joins TRBV4-3 and TRBJ2-3; D is uncertain. This sample comprised PBMCs from the stem cell graft donor, obtained from the stem cell graft. In DNA form, the CDR3 reads TGCGCCAGCAGCCAAGATCTCCCAGATACGCAGTATTTT. The encoded protein is CASSQDLPDTQYF.